The present entry profiles one TCR beta chain with its context. Its antigen is unidentified. The V gene's germline CDR1 is LGHNA and CDR2 YNFKEQ. The CDR3 runs 15 residues. Trimming took off 3 bases at V and 0 bases at J, with 11 bases between the two ends. It was with 60 Vbeta and 13 Jbeta primers that the PCR ran. The repertoire was sequenced with immunoSEQ multiplex PCR; TCRdb's copy has only in-frame clones and lacks some. The top ten clones hold roughly 6% of a sample with 100,000 to 150,000 clones, 60% to 85% of them seen once. These data belong to a study of cytomegalovirus exposure and HLA in healthy donors. Study-wide results and limits: As confirmed in vitro, a few CMV-associated chains were specific for CMV antigens.

The sequencing sample was made of PBMCs. J is TRBJ1-1 and V is TRBV4-2; tentative D call: TRBD1 (5 bases). The sequence came from a woman in her 40s in good health and CMV-seronegative. The CDR3 loop reads CASSQSWGMNTEAFF. The CDR3 region has the DNA TGTGCCAGCAGCCAGAGCTGGGGCATGAACACTGAAGCTTTCTTT.